The 27 T cell receptor beta chains below come from one sample, sequenced in a study of shared clonotypes between healthy human individuals. Repertoires were generated with immunoSEQ multiplex PCR, while TCRdb's copy carries only in-frame clones and drops some. The sample shows approximately 2,000,000 clones, 80% to 95% of them seen only once. The specimen sequenced was naive CD4+ T cells from PBMCs. Subset here: CD45RA+ positively selected. These receptors were collected from a young man in good health. Some clones in this sample may be carry-over from other donors' samples.

The V call is TRBV5-5, the J call TRBJ1-1; D is ambiguous. The germline V gene has CDR1 SGHKS and CDR2 YYEKEE (reference sequence). Trimming stripped 4 bases from V and 1 base from J, with 11 bases between. CDR3 length: 14 amino acids. The CDR3 here is CASSPAAGNTEAFF. The CDR3 DNA is TGTGCCAGCAGCCCGGCGGCGGGGAACACTGAAGCTTTCTTT. Supplemented by reference TRBV5-5 and TRBJ1-1, the full variable domain reads DAGVTQSPTHLIKTRGQQVTLRCSPISGHKSVSWYQQVLGQGPQFIFQYYEKEERGRGNFPDRFSARQFPNYSSELNVNALLLGDSALYLCASSPAAGNTEAFFGQGTRLTVV.

V gene TRBV28 combines with J gene TRBJ2-7; D is undetermined. The V gene lost 2 bases and the J gene lost 6 bases, with 14 bases spanning the gap. CDR1 and CDR2 from the germline V gene are MDHEN and SYDVKM. The CDR3 runs 14 residues. The CDR3 region has the DNA TGTGCCAGCAGTTTAACGGGCCAAGGGATCGAGCAGTACTTC. Translation gives CASSLTGQGIEQYF.

The chain combines TRBV7-9 with TRBJ2-7, with 7 bases aligning to TRBD2. The V segment lost 1 base and the J segment 2 bases; nucleotides outside the gene matches: 5. This CDR3 comprises 15 residues. The germline V gene encodes CDR1 SEHNR and CDR2 FQNEAQ (reference sequence). Written as DNA, the CDR3 is TGTGCCAGCAGCTTAGGAGCGGGAACAACCTACGAGCAGTACTTC. This gives the protein CASSLGAGTTYEQYF.

DNA for the CDR3: TGTGCCAGTAGTAGGACAGGGGGGTATGGCTACACCTTC. Amino acids: CASSRTGGYGYTF. This chain connects TRBV19 to TRBJ1-2; 10 bases map to TRBD1. J was trimmed by 5 bases and V by 4 bases; bases with no gene match: 1. CDR1 and CDR2 from the germline V gene are LNHDA and SQIVND (reference sequence). The CDR3 is 13 residues long.

There are a few counts of this clone. Other DNA sequences in this sample translate to the same CDR3. The rearrangement joins TRBV28 to TRBJ1-2; possible D gene TRBD1, 5 bases. Germline V gene data show CDR1 as MDHEN and CDR2 as SYDVKM. Trimming stripped 2 bases from V and 3 bases from J, with 10 bases between. The CDR3 extends over 14 amino acids. CDR3 nucleotides: TGTGCCAGCAGTTTACCAGGGCCCTACTATGGCTACACCTTC. The encoded protein is CASSLPGPYYGYTF.

The V call is TRBV5-1, the J call TRBJ1-2, with TRBD1 matching 7 bases. V gave up 3 bases and J gave up 1 base; unmatched junction bases: 9. Germline CDR1 and CDR2: SGHRS and YFSETQ. The CDR3 is 16 amino acids. Written as DNA, the CDR3 is TGCGCCAGCAGCTGGACAGGCGACCCCAATAACTATGGCTACACCTTC. It specifies CASSWTGDPNNYGYTF.

The chain uses TRBV5-1 and TRBJ1-1, with a tentative D call TRBD1 (5 bases). The CDR3 covers 14 residues. V lost 1 base and J lost 1, with 8 bases in between. Germline V gene sequence: CDR1 SGHRS, CDR2 YFSETQ. The DNA for the CDR3 is TGCGCCAGCAGCTTGTTACAGGCGAACACTGAAGCTTTCTTT. This codes for CASSLLQANTEAFF.

The chain carries TRBV2 and TRBJ2-7; D call uncertain. Per the germline V gene, CDR1 is SNHLY and CDR2 is FYNNEI. The CDR3 totals 14 residues. Trimming left V 3 bases short and J 3 bases short, with 12 bases between. Written as DNA, the CDR3 is TGTGCCAGCAGTGAGAGGCTAGTCGACTACGAGCAGTACTTC. Translating gives CASSERLVDYEQYF.

The chain has TRBV7-2 and TRBJ2-7; either TRBD1 or TRBD2 may supply D (5 bases each). The CDR3 totals 15 residues. Trimming cost V 2 bases and J 2 bases, with 13 bases left between them. Looked up from germline, CDR1 is SGHTA and CDR2 is FQGNSA. The CDR3 DNA is TGTGCCAGCAGCTTAATTCGAGGGGCCCCCTACGAGCAGTACTTC. The encoded protein is CASSLIRGAPYEQYF.

The gene calls are TRBV29-1 and TRBJ2-1; D tentatively fits TRBD1 or TRBD2 (5 bases each). Germline CDR1 SQVTM, CDR2 ANQGSEA. The CDR3 covers 13 residues. The V end lost 5 bases, the J end lost 8 bases, and 16 bases lay between the germline ends. Here the CDR3 reads CSVTGQDADEQFF. The CDR3 nucleotides read TGCAGCGTTACGGGGCAGGATGCCGATGAGCAGTTCTTC.

This chain links TRBV7-9 with TRBJ2-7; no clear D gene. Germline V CDR1 and CDR2: SEHNR, FQNEAQ (reference sequence). This CDR3 contains 12 residues. Trimming shortened V by 3 bases and J by 5 bases, and 8 bases separated the two germline ends. CDR3 coding DNA: TGTGCCAGCAGCTTCGGAGTGAACGAGCAGTACTTC. Residues: CASSFGVNEQYF.

This clone was recorded once. This rearrangement joins TRBV5-5 to TRBJ1-1; D might be TRBD1 (6 bases). CDR1 is SGHKS and CDR2 is YYEKEE in the germline V gene (reference sequence). The CDR3 totals 14 residues. V gave up 3 bases and J gave up 1 base, with 10 bases separating them. The CDR3 region has the DNA TGTGCCAGCAGCTGGGGGCAGGAGAACACTGAAGCTTTCTTT. Translation: CASSWGQENTEAFF. Drawing the rest from reference TRBV5-5 and TRBJ1-1, the complete variable domain is DAGVTQSPTHLIKTRGQQVTLRCSPISGHKSVSWYQQVLGQGPQFIFQYYEKEERGRGNFPDRFSARQFPNYSSELNVNALLLGDSALYLCASSWGQENTEAFFGQGTRLTVV.

This chain uses TRBV5-1 with TRBJ1-1; D remains ambiguous. The V and J ends lost 4 bases and 1 base respectively, with 17 bases between them. Per the germline V gene, CDR1 is SGHRS and CDR2 is YFSETQ. The CDR3 length is 16 residues. The CDR3 DNA sequence: TGCGCCAGCAGCCGTCGGGCAGCGCCCACGAACACTGAAGCTTTCTTT. Residues: CASSRRAAPTNTEAFF.

This clone turned up a few times. The chain uses TRBV28 and TRBJ2-7; a possible D gene is TRBD2 (6 bases). With 6 bases removed from V and 2 bases from J, the gap between germline ends came to 8 bases. Germline CDR1 is MDHEN and CDR2 is SYDVKM. The CDR3 runs to 12 residues. CDR3 amino acids: CASRGGAYEQYF. The CDR3 DNA follows: TGTGCCAGCAGGGGGGGAGCCTACGAGCAGTACTTC.

This chain links TRBV28 with TRBJ2-2; D gene uncertain. The CDR3 is 13 amino acids. In germline, CDR1 is MDHEN, CDR2 SYDVKM. V dropped 8 bases and J dropped 3 bases, with 10 bases sitting between them. CDR3 coding DNA: TGTGCCAGCGCGAAAGGAGACACCGGGGAGCTGTTTTTT. Translating it yields CASAKGDTGELFF.

The chain employs TRBV30 and TRBJ1-2; no clear D gene. V was cut by 0 bases and J by 4 bases, with 9 bases left in between. The CDR3 covers 13 residues. Per the germline V gene, CDR1 is GTSNPN and CDR2 is SVGIG (reference sequence). CDR3 sequence reads: CAWSVVVPYGYTF. The CDR3 nucleotides are TGTGCCTGGAGTGTGGTAGTCCCCTATGGCTACACCTTC.

The chain has TRBV5-1 and TRBJ2-2, with TRBD1 matching over 9 bases. J was trimmed by 3 bases and V by 2 bases; bases with no gene match: 2. Germline CDR1 reads SGHRS; CDR2 reads YFSETQ. This CDR3 region has 15 residues. This CDR3 is CASSLQGAHTGELFF. The CDR3 DNA reads TGCGCCAGCAGCTTACAGGGGGCGCACACCGGGGAGCTGTTTTTT.

Details on this clone: The junction and the germline gene differ at one end; a read error may be behind it. The J gene is TRBJ2-2, the V gene TRBV7-2, with 7 bases fitting TRBD2. The CDR3 has 18 amino acids. Germline V gene data show CDR1 as SGHTA and CDR2 as FQGNSA. This chain's CDR3 is CASSVAPSGLSNTGELFF. DNA of the CDR3: TGTGCCAGCAGCGTAGCCCCTAGCGGACTATCGAACACCGGGGAGCTGTTTTTT.

This clone was detected only a few times. The chain uses TRBV11-1 and TRBJ1-1; unclear D gene. Germline assignment: CDR1 SGHAT and CDR2 FQDESV (reference sequence). Trimming left V 5 bases short and J 7 bases short, with 11 bases between. The CDR3 has 12 amino acids. CDR3 region: CASSPRRFEAFF. In DNA, the CDR3 is TGTGCCAGCAGCCCCCGGAGGTTTGAAGCTTTCTTT.

V is TRBV11-2 and J is TRBJ2-7; tentative D call: TRBD2 (6 bases). Germline CDR1 SGHAT, CDR2 FQNNGV. The CDR3 is 15 amino acids. With 1 base removed from V and 0 bases from J, the gap between germline ends came to 10 bases. The CDR3 here is CASSLVGTGSYEQYF. CDR3 DNA sequence: TGTGCCAGCAGCTTAGTCGGGACTGGCTCCTACGAGCAGTACTTC. Complete variable domain (other parts from reference TRBV11-2 and TRBJ2-7): EAGVAQSPRYKIIEKRQSVAFWCNPISGHATLYWYQQILGQGPKLLIQFQNNGVVDDSQLPKDRFSAERLKGVDSTLKIQPAKLEDSAVYLCASSLVGTGSYEQYFGPGTRLTVT.

The count of this clone is one. The gene calls are TRBV27 and TRBJ2-1; no clear D. CDR1 and CDR2 (germline): MNHEY, SMNVEV (reference sequence). CDR3 length equals 11 residues. The ends were cut back, 4 bases at V and 11 bases at J, with 9 bases in the middle. The CDR3 region has the DNA TGTGCCAGCAGTTCGATGTACCAGCAGTTCTTC. Protein sequence: CASSSMYQQFF.

The V call is TRBV5-1, the J call TRBJ2-1; 8 bases match TRBD2. The CDR3 totals 16 residues. The V gene's germline CDR1 is SGHRS and CDR2 YFSETQ. Germline trimming cut 6 bases from V and 1 base from J; bases unmatched to any gene: 9. The CDR3 is CASTTLSSGSYNEQFF. For the CDR3, the DNA is TGCGCCAGCACGACCCTTTCTAGCGGGTCCTACAATGAGCAGTTCTTC.

The chain uses TRBV7-2 and TRBJ2-7; possibly TRBD1 or TRBD2 for D (5 bases each). Trimming took 1 base from V and 4 from J, leaving 8 bases between them. CDR1 is SGHTA, CDR2 FQGNSA, per germline. The length of the CDR3 is 13 residues. CDR3 coding DNA: TGTGCCAGCAGCTTAGGGGGGATGTACGAGCAGTACTTC. Translated: CASSLGGMYEQYF.

The chain uses TRBV18 and TRBJ1-4, with TRBD1 identical over 9 bases. CDR3 size: 16 residues. V lost 1 base and J lost 8; bases outside the gene matches: 8. CDR1 is KGHSH and CDR2 is LQKENI in the germline V gene. Written as DNA, the CDR3 is TGTGCCAGCTCACCACTCGGGACAGGGCGGGGAGAAAAACTGTTTTTT. It encodes CASSPLGTGRGEKLFF. Full variable domain (missing parts from reference TRBV18 and TRBJ1-4): NAGVMQNPRHLVRRRGQEARLRCSPMKGHSHVYWYRQLPEEGLKFMVYLQKENIIDESGMPKERFSAEFPKEGPSILRIQQVVRGDSAAYFCASSPLGTGRGEKLFFGSGTQLSVL.

The chain carries TRBV7-6 and TRBJ2-2; D may be TRBD1 (6 bases). V shed 4 bases and J shed 2 bases, with 11 bases lying between them. This CDR3 contains 15 residues. The germline gives CDR1 SGHVS, CDR2 FNYEAQ. The CDR3 here is CASSSEGGNTGELFF. In DNA form, the CDR3 reads TGTGCCAGCAGCTCCGAAGGGGGAAACACCGGGGAGCTGTTTTTT.

V gene TRBV6-6 combines with J gene TRBJ2-7; D possibly matches TRBD1 or TRBD2 (5 bases each). Germline V gene sequence: CDR1 MNHNY, CDR2 SVGAGI (reference sequence). There are 12 residues in the CDR3. V lost 4 bases to trimming and J lost 4 bases, with 8 bases between them. CDR3 protein: CASSSGRYEQYF. In DNA, the CDR3 is TGTGCCAGCAGTTCGGGGCGATACGAGCAGTACTTC.

This clone came up once. The sample carries other DNA sequences with the same CDR3. This chain uses TRBV7-2 with TRBJ2-3; TRBD2 agrees at 15 bases. This CDR3 has 16 amino acids. Germline CDR1 and CDR2: SGHTA and FQGNSA. The junction had 4 bases not matched to a gene; V was cut back by 6 bases and J by 3 bases. The CDR3 loop reads CASSPGLAGGTDTQYF. DNA for the CDR3: TGTGCCAGCAGTCCGGGACTAGCGGGAGGAACAGATACGCAGTATTTT.